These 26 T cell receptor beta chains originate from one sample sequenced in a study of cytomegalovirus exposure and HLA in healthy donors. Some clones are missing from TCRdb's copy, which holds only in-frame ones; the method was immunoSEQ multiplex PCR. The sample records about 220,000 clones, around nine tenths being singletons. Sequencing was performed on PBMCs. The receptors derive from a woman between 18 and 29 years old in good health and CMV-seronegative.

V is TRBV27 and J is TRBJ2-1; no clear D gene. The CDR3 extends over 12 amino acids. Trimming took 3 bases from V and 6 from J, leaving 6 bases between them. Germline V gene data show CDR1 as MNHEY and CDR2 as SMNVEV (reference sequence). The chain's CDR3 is CASSFYRNEQFF. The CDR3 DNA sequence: TGTGCCAGCAGTTTCTACCGCAATGAGCAGTTCTTC.

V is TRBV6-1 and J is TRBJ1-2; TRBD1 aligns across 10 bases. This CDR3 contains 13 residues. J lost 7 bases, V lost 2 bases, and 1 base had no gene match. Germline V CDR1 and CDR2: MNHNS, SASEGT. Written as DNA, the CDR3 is TGTGCCAGCAGTGAATGGACAGGGGGTGGCTACACCTTC. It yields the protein CASSEWTGGGYTF.

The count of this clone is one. The CDR3 region has the DNA TGTGCCAGCAGTACTCCCACTGAAGCTTTCTTT. Translating it yields CASSTPTEAFF. This chain uses TRBV28 with TRBJ1-1; D is unresolved. The germline V gene encodes CDR1 MDHEN and CDR2 SYDVKM. The CDR3 runs to 11 residues. Trimming pared 5 bases from V and 4 bases from J, leaving 5 bases between.

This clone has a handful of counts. The CDR3, as DNA: TGTGCCAGCAGCGCAACTAGTACGGTTGAGCAGTTCTTC. Its protein is CASSATSTVEQFF. The gene calls are TRBV9 and TRBJ2-1; possibly TRBD2 for D (5 bases). Deletions cut 3 bases from V and 9 bases from J, with 13 bases between. This CDR3 has 13 residues. Germline V CDR1 and CDR2: SGDLS, YYNGEE.

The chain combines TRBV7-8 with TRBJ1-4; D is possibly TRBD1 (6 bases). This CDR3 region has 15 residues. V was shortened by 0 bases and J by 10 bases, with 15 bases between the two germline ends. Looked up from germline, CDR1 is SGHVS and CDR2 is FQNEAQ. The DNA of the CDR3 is TGTGCCAGCAGCTTAGCGTTCTCAGGGGATGCAAAACTGTTTTTT. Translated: CASSLAFSGDAKLFF.

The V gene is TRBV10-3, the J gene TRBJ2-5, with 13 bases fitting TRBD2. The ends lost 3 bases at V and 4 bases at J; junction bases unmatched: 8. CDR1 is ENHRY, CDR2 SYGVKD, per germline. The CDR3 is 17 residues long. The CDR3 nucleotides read TGTGCCATCAGTGATATGGGCAGACTAGCGGGGGGAGAGACCCAGTACTTC. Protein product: CAISDMGRLAGGETQYF.

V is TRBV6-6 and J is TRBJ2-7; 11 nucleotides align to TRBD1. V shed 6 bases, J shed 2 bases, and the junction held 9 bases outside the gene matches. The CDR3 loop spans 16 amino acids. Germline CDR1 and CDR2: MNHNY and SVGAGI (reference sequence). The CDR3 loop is CASSFSRDRGAYEQYF. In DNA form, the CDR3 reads TGTGCCAGCAGCTTCTCCCGGGACAGGGGGGCCTACGAGCAGTACTTC.

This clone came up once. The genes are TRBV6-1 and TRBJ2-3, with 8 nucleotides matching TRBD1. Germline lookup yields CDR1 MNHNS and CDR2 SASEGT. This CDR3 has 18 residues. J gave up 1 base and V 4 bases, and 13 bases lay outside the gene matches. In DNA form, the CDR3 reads TGTGCCAGCAGTGCGCTTGTACAGACAGGGGTTGGCACAGATACGCAGTATTTT. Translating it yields CASSALVQTGVGTDTQYF.

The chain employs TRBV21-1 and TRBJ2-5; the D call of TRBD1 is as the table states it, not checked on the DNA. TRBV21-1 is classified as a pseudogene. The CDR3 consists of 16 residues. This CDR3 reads CASSNAPRQGLETQYF. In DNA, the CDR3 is TGTGCCAGCAGCAATGCGCCCCGACAGGGGTTAGAGACCCAGTACTTC.

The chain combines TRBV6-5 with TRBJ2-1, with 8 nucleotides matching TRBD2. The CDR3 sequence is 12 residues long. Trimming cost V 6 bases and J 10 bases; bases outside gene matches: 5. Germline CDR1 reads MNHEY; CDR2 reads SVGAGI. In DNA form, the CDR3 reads TGTGCCAGCAGGACTAGCGCGGTGGAGCAGTTCTTC. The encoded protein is CASRTSAVEQFF.

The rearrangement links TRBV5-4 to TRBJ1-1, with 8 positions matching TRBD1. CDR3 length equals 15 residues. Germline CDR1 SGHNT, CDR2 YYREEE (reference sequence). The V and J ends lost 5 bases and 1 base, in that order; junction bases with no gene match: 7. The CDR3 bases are TGTGCCAGCAGGTTTGCAGGGGGCCGGAACACTGAAGCTTTCTTT. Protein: CASRFAGGRNTEAFF.

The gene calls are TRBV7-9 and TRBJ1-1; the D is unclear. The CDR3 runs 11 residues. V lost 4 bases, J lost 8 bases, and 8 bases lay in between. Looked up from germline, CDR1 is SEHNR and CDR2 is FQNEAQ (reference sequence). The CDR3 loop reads CASSSRLEAFF. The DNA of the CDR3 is TGTGCCAGCAGCTCCAGACTAGAAGCTTTCTTT. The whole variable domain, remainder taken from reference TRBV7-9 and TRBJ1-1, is DTGVSQNPRHKITKRGQNVTFRCDPISEHNRLYWYRQTLGQGPEFLTYFQNEAQLEKSRLLSDRFSAERPKGSFSTLEIQRTEQGDSAMYLCASSSRLEAFFGQGTRLTVV.

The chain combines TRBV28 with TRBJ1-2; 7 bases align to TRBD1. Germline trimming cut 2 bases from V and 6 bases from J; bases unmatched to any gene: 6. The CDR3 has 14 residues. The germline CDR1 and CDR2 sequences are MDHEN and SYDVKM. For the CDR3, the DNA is TGTGCCAGCAGTTTACTTGGACAGGTCAATGGCTACACCTTC. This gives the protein CASSLLGQVNGYTF.

CDR3 DNA: TGTGCCAGCAGCTTAACTCACACGTGGCGGGATAGCAGGGTTGGGGAGCAGTTCTTC. Translating gives CASSLTHTWRDSRVGEQFF. The rearrangement joins TRBV7-3 to TRBJ2-1; TRBD2 is a possible D gene (6 bases). The CDR3 is 19 amino acids. Germline CDR1 is SGHTA and CDR2 is FQGTGA. The V end was cut by 0 bases, the J end by 10 bases, with 28 bases between.

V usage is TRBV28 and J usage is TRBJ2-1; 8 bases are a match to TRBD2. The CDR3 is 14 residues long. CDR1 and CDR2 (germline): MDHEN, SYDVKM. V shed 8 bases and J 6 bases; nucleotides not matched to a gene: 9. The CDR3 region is CASCLRRGGNEQFF. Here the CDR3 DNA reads TGTGCCAGCTGCCTGCGACGGGGGGGCAATGAGCAGTTCTTC.

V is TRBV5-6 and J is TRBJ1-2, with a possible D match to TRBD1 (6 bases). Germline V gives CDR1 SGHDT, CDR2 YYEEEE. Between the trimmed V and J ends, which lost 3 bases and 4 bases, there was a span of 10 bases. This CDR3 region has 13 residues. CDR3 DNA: TGTGCCAGCAGCTACAGGGCAGTCTATGGCTACACCTTC. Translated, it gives CASSYRAVYGYTF. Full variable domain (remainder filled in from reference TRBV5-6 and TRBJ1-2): DAGVTQSPTHLIKTRGQQVTLRCSPKSGHDTVSWYQQALGQGPQFIFQYYEEEERQRGNFPDRFSGHQFPNYSSELNVNALLLGDSALYLCASSYRAVYGYTFGSGTRLTVV.

The CDR3 spells CASSPRTSGFSRGTQYF. The CDR3 DNA follows: TGTGCCAGCAGCCCCCGGACTAGCGGTTTCTCCCGGGGTACGCAGTATTTT. This chain joins TRBV9 and TRBJ2-3, with 10 positions matching TRBD2. Looked up from germline, CDR1 is SGDLS and CDR2 is YYNGEE. The CDR3 runs to 17 residues. Trimming took 4 bases from V and 8 from J; bases not matched to a gene: 16.

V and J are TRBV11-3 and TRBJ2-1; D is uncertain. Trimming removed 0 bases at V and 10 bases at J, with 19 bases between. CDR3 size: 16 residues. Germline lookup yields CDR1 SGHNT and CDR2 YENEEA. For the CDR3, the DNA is TGTGCCAGCAGCTTAGATCCTGGTCAGACCGAGGAGGAGCAGTTCTTC. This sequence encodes CASSLDPGQTEEEQFF.

In nucleotides, the CDR3 is TGTGCCTGGGCAGGGGAGTGGAATGAGCAGTTCTTC. The encoded protein is CAWAGEWNEQFF. The V gene is TRBV30, the J gene TRBJ2-1; perhaps TRBD1 as D (6 bases). Germline CDR1 GTSNPN, CDR2 SVGIG (reference sequence). The CDR3 consists of 12 residues. Trimming shortened V by 5 bases and J by 7 bases, and 12 bases separated the two germline ends.

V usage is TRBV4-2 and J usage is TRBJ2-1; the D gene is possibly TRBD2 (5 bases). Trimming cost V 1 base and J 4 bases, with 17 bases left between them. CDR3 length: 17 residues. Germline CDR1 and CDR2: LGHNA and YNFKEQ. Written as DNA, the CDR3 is TGTGCCAGCAGCCAAGTCGGCCTAGGAGGATCTTACAATGAGCAGTTCTTC. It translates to CASSQVGLGGSYNEQFF.

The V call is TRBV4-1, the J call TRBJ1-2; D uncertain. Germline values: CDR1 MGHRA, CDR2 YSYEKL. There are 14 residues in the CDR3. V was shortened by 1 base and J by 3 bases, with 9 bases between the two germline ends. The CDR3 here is CASSQGRGDYGYTF. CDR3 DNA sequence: TGCGCCAGCAGCCAAGGTCGCGGCGACTATGGCTACACCTTC.

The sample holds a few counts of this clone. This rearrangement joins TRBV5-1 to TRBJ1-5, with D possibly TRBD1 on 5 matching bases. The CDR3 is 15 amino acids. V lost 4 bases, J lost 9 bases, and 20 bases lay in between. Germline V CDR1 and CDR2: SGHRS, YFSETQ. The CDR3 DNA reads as TGCGCCAGCAGCCTTGCCTCGGACAATTTATCGCCCCAGCATTTT. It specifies CASSLASDNLSPQHF.

CDR3 nucleotide sequence: TGTGCCAGCAGCGAGGGAGCCTACAATGAGCAGTTCTTC. It yields the protein CASSEGAYNEQFF. V usage is TRBV9 and J usage is TRBJ2-1, with D possibly being TRBD2 (5 bases). Trimming pared 3 bases from V and 2 bases from J, leaving 6 bases between. The CDR3 is 13 residues long. Germline CDR1 is SGDLS and CDR2 is YYNGEE. The full variable domain, in which reference TRBV9 and TRBJ2-1 provide the parts outside the CDR3, is DSGVTQTPKHLITATGQRVTLRCSPRSGDLSVYWYQQSLDQGLQFLIQYYNGEERAKGNILERFSAQQFPDLHSELNLSSLELGDSALYFCASSEGAYNEQFFGPGTRLTVL.

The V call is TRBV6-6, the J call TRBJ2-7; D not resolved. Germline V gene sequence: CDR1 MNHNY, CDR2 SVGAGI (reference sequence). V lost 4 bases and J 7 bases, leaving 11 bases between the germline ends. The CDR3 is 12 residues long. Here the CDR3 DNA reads TGTGCCAGCAGTTTTCGCGAGGAAGAGCAGTACTTC. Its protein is CASSFREEEQYF.

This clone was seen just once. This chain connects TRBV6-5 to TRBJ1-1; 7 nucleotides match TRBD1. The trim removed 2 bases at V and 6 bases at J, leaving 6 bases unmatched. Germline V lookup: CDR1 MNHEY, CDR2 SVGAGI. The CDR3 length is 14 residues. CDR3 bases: TGTGCCAGCAGTTACCAGGGGGAGTTCTCTGAAGCTTTCTTT. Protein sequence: CASSYQGEFSEAFF.

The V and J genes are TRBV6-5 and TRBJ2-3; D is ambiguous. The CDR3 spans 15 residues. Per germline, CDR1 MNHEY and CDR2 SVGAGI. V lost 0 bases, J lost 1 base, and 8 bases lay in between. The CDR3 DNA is TGTGCCAGCAGTTACTCGAGTCCCCGCACAGATACGCAGTATTTT. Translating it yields CASSYSSPRTDTQYF.